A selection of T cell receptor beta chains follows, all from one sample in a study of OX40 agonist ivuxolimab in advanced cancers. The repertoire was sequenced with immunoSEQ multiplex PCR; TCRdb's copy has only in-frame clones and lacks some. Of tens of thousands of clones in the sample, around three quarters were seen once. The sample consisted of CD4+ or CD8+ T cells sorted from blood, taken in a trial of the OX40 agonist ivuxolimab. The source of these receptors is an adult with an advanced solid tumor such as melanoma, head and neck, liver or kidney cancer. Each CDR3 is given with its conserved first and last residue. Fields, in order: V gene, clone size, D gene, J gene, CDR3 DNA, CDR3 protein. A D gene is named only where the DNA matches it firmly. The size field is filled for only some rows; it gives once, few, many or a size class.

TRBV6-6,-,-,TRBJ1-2,TGTGCCAGCAAACTACAGCCTAACTATGGCTACACCTTC,CASKLQPNYGYTF
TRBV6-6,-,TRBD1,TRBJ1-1,TGTGCCAGCAGCCCCGGACAGGGCGCGAGGACTGAAGCTTTCTTT,CASSPGQGARTEAFF
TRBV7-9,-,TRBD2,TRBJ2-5,TGTGCCAGCAGCCCAGCGGTATCTAGCGGGGGGGAGACCCAGTACTTC,CASSPAVSSGGETQYF
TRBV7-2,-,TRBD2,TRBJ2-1,TGTGCCAGCAGCTTAGGAGGGACTAGCGGGTATGAGCAGTTCTTC,CASSLGGTSGYEQFF
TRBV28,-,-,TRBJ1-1,TGTGCCAGCAGTTACAGGGTGAACACTGAAGCTTTCTTT,CASSYRVNTEAFF
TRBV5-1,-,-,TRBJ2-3,TGCGCCAGCAGCTTGAGGTCCGGGGCCACAGATACGCAGTATTTT,CASSLRSGATDTQYF
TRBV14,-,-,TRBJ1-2,TGTGCCAGCAGCCAAGATTTCAGGAGGAACTATGGCTACACCTTC,CASSQDFRRNYGYTF
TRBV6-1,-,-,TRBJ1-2,TGTGCCAGCAGTGAAGCCATGGGATATGGCTACACCTTC,CASSEAMGYGYTF
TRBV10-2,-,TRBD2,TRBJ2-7,TGCGCCAGCGGCGGGGAAGCGGGGGGGCTCGAGCAGTACTTC,CASGGEAGGLEQYF
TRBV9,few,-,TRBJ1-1,TGTGCCAGCAGCTCAAACACTGAAGCTTTCTTT,CASSSNTEAFF
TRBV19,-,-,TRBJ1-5,TGTGCCAGTAGTATTAATCGTTGGGGAATTGGAGATAGCAATCAGCCCCAGCATTTT,CASSINRWGIGDSNQPQHF
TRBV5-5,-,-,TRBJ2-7,TGTGCCACCAACCGCCAGGGTATCTACGAGCAGTACTTC,CATNRQGIYEQYF
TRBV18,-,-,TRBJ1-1,TGTGCCAGCTCACCACCGAAAGAAGTTATGAACACTGAAGCTTTCTTT,CASSPPKEVMNTEAFF